Following are 6 T cell receptor beta chains from one sample sequenced in a study of T cell responses to AZD1222 COVID-19 vaccine. The method was immunoSEQ multiplex PCR; TCRdb's version includes in-frame clones alone and lacks a portion of them. The data contain approximately 65,000 clones, around three quarters of them singletons. The sample in question was peripheral blood, obtained on day 0 of AZD1222 vaccination. The receptors derive from an adult in good health.

The rearrangement joins TRBV27 to TRBJ1-1; the D gene is possibly TRBD1 (5 bases). Germline CDR1 MNHEY, CDR2 SMNVEV (reference sequence). The CDR3 extends over 13 amino acids. Trimming shortened V by 6 bases and J by 4 bases, and 12 bases separated the two germline ends. DNA for the CDR3: TGTGCCAGCAGGGGGGAACCGAGCACTGAAGCTTTCTTT. Its translation is CASRGEPSTEAFF.

The chain combines TRBV6-5 with TRBJ1-6, with 7 bases lining up with TRBD1. The CDR3 contains 14 residues. The V and J ends lost 6 bases and 7 bases, in that order; junction bases with no gene match: 6. Germline lookup yields CDR1 MNHEY and CDR2 SVGAGI. The CDR3 coding sequence is TGTGCCAGCAGATCGGGACAGTCCAATTCACCCCTCCACTTT. This translates into CASRSGQSNSPLHF.

The V gene is TRBV7-8, the J gene TRBJ1-1, with D uncertain. V lost 5 bases and J 1 base, leaving 8 bases between the germline ends. Germline loops: CDR1 SGHVS, CDR2 FQNEAQ. This CDR3 contains 13 residues. This chain's CDR3 is CASSVDGNTEAFF. CDR3 nucleotide sequence: TGTGCCAGCAGCGTGGACGGGAACACTGAAGCTTTCTTT. Full variable domain (outside the CDR3, taken from reference TRBV7-8 and TRBJ1-1): GAGVSQSPRYKVAKRGQDVALRCDPISGHVSLFWYQQALGQGPEFLTYFQNEAQLDKSGLPSDRFFAERPEGSVSTLKIQRTQQEDSAVYLCASSVDGNTEAFFGQGTRLTVV.

Only a few counts were recorded for this clone. J is TRBJ1-1 and V is TRBV6-5, with D hard to call. The germline V and J ends were trimmed by 1 base and 4 bases, with 7 bases remaining between them. Germline V gene lookup returns CDR1 MNHEY and CDR2 SVGAGI. The CDR3 runs to 13 residues. CDR3 DNA sequence: TGTGCCAGCAGTTACTACCCTGCCACTGAAGCTTTCTTT. Protein product: CASSYYPATEAFF.

This clone was counted a single time. The CDR3 region has the DNA TGTGCCAGTAGTATGGGCAGGGATGGCTCACCCCTCCACTTT. It codes for CASSMGRDGSPLHF. V is TRBV19 and J is TRBJ1-6, with TRBD1 as a possible D gene (5 bases). The CDR3 runs to 14 residues. Germline CDR1 is LNHDA and CDR2 is SQIVND (reference sequence). V was clipped by 3 bases and J by 10 bases, with 13 bases between them.

In its sample, this clone was seen a few times. This chain links TRBV19 with TRBJ1-4; 8 positions match TRBD1. CDR1 is LNHDA, CDR2 SQIVND, per germline (reference sequence). Losses at the gene ends were 7 bases for V and 4 bases for J; bases not matched to a gene: 8. The CDR3 is 15 amino acids. Here the CDR3 reads CASNPGTGNNEKLFF. CDR3 coding DNA: TGTGCCAGTAATCCCGGGACAGGCAATAATGAAAAACTGTTTTTT. The full variable domain, with the rest looked up from reference TRBV19 and TRBJ1-4, is DGGITQSPKYLFRKEGQNVTLSCEQNLNHDAMYWYRQDPGQGLRLIYYSQIVNDFQKGDIAEGYSVSREKKESFPLTVTSAQKNPTAFYLCASNPGTGNNEKLFFGSGTQLSVL.